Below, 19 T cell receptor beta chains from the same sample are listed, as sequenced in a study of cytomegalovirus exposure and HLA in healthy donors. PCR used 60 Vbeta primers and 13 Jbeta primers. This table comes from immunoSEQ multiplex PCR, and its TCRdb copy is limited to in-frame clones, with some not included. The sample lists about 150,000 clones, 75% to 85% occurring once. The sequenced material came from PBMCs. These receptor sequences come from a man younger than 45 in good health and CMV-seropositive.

The CDR3 here is CASSLHNTEAFF. The CDR3 DNA reads TGTGCCAGCAGCTTACATAACACTGAAGCTTTCTTT. The genes are TRBV11-1 and TRBJ1-1; D remains ambiguous. This CDR3 spans 12 amino acids. Trimming removed 2 bases at V and 2 bases at J, with 3 bases between. The germline V gene encodes CDR1 SGHAT and CDR2 FQDESV (reference sequence).

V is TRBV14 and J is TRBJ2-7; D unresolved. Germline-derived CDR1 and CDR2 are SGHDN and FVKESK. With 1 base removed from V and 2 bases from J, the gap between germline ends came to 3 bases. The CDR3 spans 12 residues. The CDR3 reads CASSQGTYEQYF. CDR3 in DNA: TGTGCCAGCAGCCAAGGTACCTACGAGCAGTACTTC.

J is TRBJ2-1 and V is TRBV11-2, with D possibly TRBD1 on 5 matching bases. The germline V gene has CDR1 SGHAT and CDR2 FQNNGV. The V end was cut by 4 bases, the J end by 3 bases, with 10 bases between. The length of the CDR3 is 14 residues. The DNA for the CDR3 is TGTGCCAGCAGCTCGCAGGGTTACTACAATGAGCAGTTCTTC. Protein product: CASSSQGYYNEQFF.

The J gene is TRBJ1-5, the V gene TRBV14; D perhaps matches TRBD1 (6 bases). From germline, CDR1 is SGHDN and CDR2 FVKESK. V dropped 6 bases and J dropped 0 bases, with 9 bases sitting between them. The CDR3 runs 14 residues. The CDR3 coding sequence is TGTGCCAGCAGACAGGGATATAGCAATCAGCCCCAGCATTTT. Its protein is CASRQGYSNQPQHF.

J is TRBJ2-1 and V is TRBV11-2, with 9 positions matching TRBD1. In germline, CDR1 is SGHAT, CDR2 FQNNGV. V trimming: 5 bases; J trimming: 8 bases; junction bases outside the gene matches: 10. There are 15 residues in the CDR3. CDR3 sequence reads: CASSILQGARYEQFF. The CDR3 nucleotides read TGTGCCAGCAGCATTCTACAGGGGGCTAGGTATGAGCAGTTCTTC.

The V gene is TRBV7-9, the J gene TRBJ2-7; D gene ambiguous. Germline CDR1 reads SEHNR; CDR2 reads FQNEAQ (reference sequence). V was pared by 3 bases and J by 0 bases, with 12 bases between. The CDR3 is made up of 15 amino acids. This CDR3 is CASSFSYSGSYEQYF. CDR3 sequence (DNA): TGTGCCAGCAGCTTTTCTTACTCGGGCTCCTACGAGCAGTACTTC.

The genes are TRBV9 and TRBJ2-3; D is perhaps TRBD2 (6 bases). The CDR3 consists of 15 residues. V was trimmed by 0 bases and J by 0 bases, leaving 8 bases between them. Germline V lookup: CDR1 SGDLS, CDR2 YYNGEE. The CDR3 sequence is CASSVAGTSTDTQYF. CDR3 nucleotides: TGTGCCAGCAGCGTAGCCGGGACTAGCACAGATACGCAGTATTTT.

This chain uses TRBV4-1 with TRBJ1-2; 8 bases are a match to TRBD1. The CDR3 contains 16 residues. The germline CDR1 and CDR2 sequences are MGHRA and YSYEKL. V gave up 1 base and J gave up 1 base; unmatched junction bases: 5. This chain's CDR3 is CASSQGGRGLNYGYTF. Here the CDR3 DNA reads TGCGCCAGCAGCCAAGGGGGCAGGGGGCTTAACTATGGCTACACCTTC.

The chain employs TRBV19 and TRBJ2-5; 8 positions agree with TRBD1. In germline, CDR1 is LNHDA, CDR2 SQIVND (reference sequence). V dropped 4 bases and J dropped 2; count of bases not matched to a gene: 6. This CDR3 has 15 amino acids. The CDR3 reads CASSTGQGIQETQYF. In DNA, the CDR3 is TGTGCCAGTAGTACCGGACAGGGTATTCAAGAGACCCAGTACTTC.

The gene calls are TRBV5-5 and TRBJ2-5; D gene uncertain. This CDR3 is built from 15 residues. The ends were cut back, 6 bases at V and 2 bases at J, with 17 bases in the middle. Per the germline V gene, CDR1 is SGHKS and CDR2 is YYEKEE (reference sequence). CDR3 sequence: CASILEGNSQETQYF. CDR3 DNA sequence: TGTGCCAGCATCCTCGAAGGAAACAGTCAAGAGACCCAGTACTTC.

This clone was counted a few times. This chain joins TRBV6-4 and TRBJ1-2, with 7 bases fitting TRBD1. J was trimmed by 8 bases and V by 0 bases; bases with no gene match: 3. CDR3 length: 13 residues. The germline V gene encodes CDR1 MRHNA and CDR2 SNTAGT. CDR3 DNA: TGTGCCAGCAGTGACTCGACAGGGTTCGGCTACACCTTC. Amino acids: CASSDSTGFGYTF.

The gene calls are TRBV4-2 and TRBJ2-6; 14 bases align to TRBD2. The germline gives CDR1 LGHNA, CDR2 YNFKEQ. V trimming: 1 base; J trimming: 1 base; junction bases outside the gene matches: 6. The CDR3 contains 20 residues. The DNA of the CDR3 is TGTGCCAGCAGCCAAGTAGGCAGACTAGCGGGAGGGTCTGGGGCCAACGTCCTGACTTTC. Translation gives CASSQVGRLAGGSGANVLTF.

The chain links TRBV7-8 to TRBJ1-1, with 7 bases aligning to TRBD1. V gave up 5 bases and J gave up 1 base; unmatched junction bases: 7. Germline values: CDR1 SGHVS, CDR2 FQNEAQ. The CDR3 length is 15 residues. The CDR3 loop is CASSPMGQTNTEAFF. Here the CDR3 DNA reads TGTGCCAGCAGCCCCATGGGACAGACGAACACTGAAGCTTTCTTT.

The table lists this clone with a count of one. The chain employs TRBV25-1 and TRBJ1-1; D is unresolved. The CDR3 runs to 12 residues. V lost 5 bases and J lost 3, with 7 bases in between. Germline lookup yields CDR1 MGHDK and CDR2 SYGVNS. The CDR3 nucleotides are TGTGCCAGCAGTCTCGGGGACACTGAAGCTTTCTTT. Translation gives CASSLGDTEAFF.

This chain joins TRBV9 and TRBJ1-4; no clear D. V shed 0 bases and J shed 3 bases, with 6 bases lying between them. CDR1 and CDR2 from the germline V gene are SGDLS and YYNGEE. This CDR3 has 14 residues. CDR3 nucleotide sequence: TGTGCCAGCAGCGTAGGGTTAGCTAATGAAAAACTGTTTTTT. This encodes CASSVGLANEKLFF.

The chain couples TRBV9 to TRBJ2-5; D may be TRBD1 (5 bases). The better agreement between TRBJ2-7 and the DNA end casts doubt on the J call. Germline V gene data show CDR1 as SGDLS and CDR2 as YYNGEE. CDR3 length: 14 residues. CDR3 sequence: CASSVTQGSYEQYF. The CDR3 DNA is TGTGCCAGCAGCGTAACGCAGGGCTCCTACGAGCAGTACTTC.

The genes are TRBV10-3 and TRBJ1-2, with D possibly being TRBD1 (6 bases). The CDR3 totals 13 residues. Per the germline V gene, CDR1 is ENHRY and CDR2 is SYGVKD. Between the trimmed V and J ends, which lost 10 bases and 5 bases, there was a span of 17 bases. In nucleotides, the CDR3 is TGTGCCAGCATGACAGGCCAGAGTTATGGCTACACCTTC. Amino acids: CASMTGQSYGYTF.

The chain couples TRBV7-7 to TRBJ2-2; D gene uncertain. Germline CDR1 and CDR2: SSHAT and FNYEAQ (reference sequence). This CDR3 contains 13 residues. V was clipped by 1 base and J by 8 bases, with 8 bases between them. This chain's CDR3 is CASSLDQEGELFF. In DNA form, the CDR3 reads TGTGCCAGCAGCTTAGACCAGGAAGGGGAGCTGTTTTTT.

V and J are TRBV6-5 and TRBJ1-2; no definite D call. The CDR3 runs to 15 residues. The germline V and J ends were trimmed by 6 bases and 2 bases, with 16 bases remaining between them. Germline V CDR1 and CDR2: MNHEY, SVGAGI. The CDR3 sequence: CASSHSPSGNYGYTF. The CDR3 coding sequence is TGTGCCAGCAGCCACTCCCCCTCGGGGAACTATGGCTACACCTTC.